The next 32 T cell receptor beta chains were all read from a single sample in a study of T cells after yellow fever vaccination. MiXCR, run by TCRdb on the 5' RACE reads, gives a single entry per CDR3 protein. The table includes some 550,000 distinct CDR3 sequences, less than 20% detected once. This material consisted of PBMCs, taken 15 days after the yellow fever booster vaccination. Every receptor here comes from a man aged 25 to 45 who received the YFV17D yellow fever vaccine.

This clonotype was seen a few times. The genes are TRBV28 and TRBJ2-2; unclear D gene. V lost 6 bases, J lost 7 bases, and 18 bases lay in between. Germline-derived CDR1 and CDR2 are MDHEN and SYDVKM. The length of the CDR3 is 15 residues. The CDR3 DNA reads TGTGCCAGCAGCTATAATAAGATGGTGAACGGGGAGCTGTTTTTT. Its protein is CASSYNKMVNGELFF.

A note on this clonotype: At one boundary the junction diverges from the germline segment, which might be a read error. This chain joins TRBV6-5 and TRBJ1-2; no definite D call. The CDR3 has 15 amino acids. Germline V gene data show CDR1 as MNHEY and CDR2 as SVGAGI. The CDR3 DNA reads TGTGCCAGCAGTTACTCTTGGGAGATTAACTATGGCTCCACCTTC. Encoded protein: CASSYSWEINYGSTF.

The rearrangement uses TRBV5-6 and TRBJ2-7, with D tentatively TRBD1 (5 bases). The CDR3 runs 15 residues. V was trimmed by 1 base and J by 6 bases, leaving 17 bases between them. Germline CDR1 SGHDT, CDR2 YYEEEE. CDR3 bases: TGTGCCAGCAGCTTGTACTCTTTGTTAGGGGTCGAGCAGTACTTC. It is translated as CASSLYSLLGVEQYF.

This clonotype has a handful of counts. The V call is TRBV3-1, the J call TRBJ2-5, with 9 bases fitting TRBD2. Unmatched junction bases numbered 4, after V lost 2 bases and J lost 3 bases. Germline V lookup: CDR1 LGHDT, CDR2 YNNKEL (reference sequence). The CDR3 consists of 15 residues. CDR3 sequence reads: CASSQRLAGKETQYF. CDR3 nucleotide sequence: TGTGCCAGCAGCCAACGGCTAGCGGGAAAAGAGACCCAGTACTTC.

The gene calls are TRBV20-1 and TRBJ2-2, with 8 bases matching TRBD2. After removal of 0 bases from V and 6 bases from J, the junction contained 6 bases not matched to a gene. Germline CDR1 and CDR2: DFQATT and SNEGSKA (reference sequence). The CDR3 totals 15 residues. The CDR3 bases are TGCAGTGCTAGAGATACCAGCGGGAGTGCCGGGGAGCTGTTTTTT. Its translation: CSARDTSGSAGELFF.

This clonotype was recorded at least ten times. The V and J genes are TRBV7-8 and TRBJ2-2; the D is unclear. Germline V lookup: CDR1 SGHVS, CDR2 FQNEAQ. The CDR3 spans 11 residues. Trimming took off 2 bases at V and 8 bases at J, with 3 bases between the two ends. The CDR3 DNA reads TGTGCCAGCAGCTTACGGGGGGAGCTGTTTTTT. Its protein product is CASSLRGELFF.

V gene TRBV20-1 combines with J gene TRBJ2-7; 11 nucleotides align to TRBD1. The ends lost 5 bases at V and 9 bases at J; junction bases unmatched: 18. CDR1 is DFQATT, CDR2 SNEGSKA, per germline (reference sequence). This CDR3 is built from 16 residues. In DNA form, the CDR3 reads TGCAGTGCTCCCGGGACAGGGGGAGCGGCCCCCTTTGGGCAGTACTTC. This sequence encodes CSAPGTGGAAPFGQYF.

The V call is TRBV5-4, the J call TRBJ2-7; D unresolved. V lost 0 bases to trimming and J lost 2 bases, with 9 bases between them. This CDR3 has 14 amino acids. Germline V gene sequence: CDR1 SGHNT, CDR2 YYREEE (reference sequence). CDR3 in amino acids: CASSLGQSPYEQYF. CDR3 DNA: TGTGCCAGCAGCTTGGGCCAGAGTCCCTACGAGCAGTACTTC.

Only a few counts were recorded for this clonotype. V and J are TRBV20-1 and TRBJ2-5; 11 bases are shared with TRBD2. J gave up 3 bases and V 3 bases, and 0 bases lay outside the gene matches. Germline loops: CDR1 DFQATT, CDR2 SNEGSKA (reference sequence). CDR3 length equals 13 residues. The CDR3 DNA follows: TGCAGTGCTAGGGGACTAGCGGAAGAGACCCAGTACTTC. Translating it yields CSARGLAEETQYF.

The chain carries TRBV5-6 and TRBJ2-5; D gene ambiguous. CDR3 length: 12 residues. V dropped 0 bases and J dropped 6 bases, with 6 bases sitting between them. CDR1 and CDR2 (germline): SGHDT, YYEEEE. CDR3 loop: CASSLGAKTQYF. The CDR3 nucleotides read TGTGCCAGCAGCTTGGGGGCAAAGACCCAGTACTTC.

This clonotype was recorded a few times. The chain uses TRBV7-2 and TRBJ2-1; 8 bases map to TRBD1. The CDR3 contains 15 residues. The J segment lost 6 bases and the V segment lost 2 bases, leaving 6 bases of the junction unmatched. Germline V gene lookup returns CDR1 SGHTA and CDR2 FQGNSA. The CDR3 reads CASSLQGAIGNEQFF. The CDR3 region has the DNA TGTGCCAGCAGCTTACAGGGGGCTATCGGCAATGAGCAGTTCTTC.

V and J are TRBV4-3 and TRBJ2-3; D is unresolved. V was cut by 0 bases and J by 4 bases, with 8 bases left in between. The CDR3 runs 14 residues. Germline loops: CDR1 LGHNA, CDR2 YSLEER. The chain's CDR3 is CASSQEGKADTQYF. The CDR3 nucleotides read TGCGCCAGCAGCCAAGAAGGAAAAGCAGATACGCAGTATTTT.

A few counts support this clonotype. The chain recombines TRBV24-1 with TRBJ2-1; D not resolved. V lost 4 bases to trimming and J lost 4 bases, with 7 bases between them. This CDR3 spans 13 amino acids. CDR1 and CDR2 (germline): KGHDR, SFDVKD. CDR3 sequence reads: CATSESGYNEQFF. For the CDR3, the DNA is TGTGCCACCAGTGAATCGGGTTACAATGAGCAGTTCTTC.

The chain uses TRBV3-1 and TRBJ2-1; D not resolved. With 0 bases removed from V and 0 bases from J, the gap between germline ends came to 15 bases. CDR3 length: 18 amino acids. Germline CDR1 reads LGHDT; CDR2 reads YNNKEL (reference sequence). The CDR3 DNA reads TGTGCCAGCAGCCAAGATAGACCCCTCCGGAGCTCCTACAATGAGCAGTTCTTC. As protein: CASSQDRPLRSSYNEQFF.

Only a few counts were recorded for this clonotype. The chain has TRBV13 and TRBJ2-1, with no clear D. The CDR3 contains 15 residues. Trimming took off 5 bases at V and 1 base at J, with 12 bases between the two ends. Germline CDR1 and CDR2: PRHDT and FYEKMQ (reference sequence). CDR3 bases: TGTGCCAGCAGCCACAACGGTTATTCCTACAATGAGCAGTTCTTC. Its protein product is CASSHNGYSYNEQFF.

The CDR3 sequence: CASRGRGELFF. As DNA, the CDR3 is TGCGCCAGCAGAGGCCGCGGGGAGCTGTTTTTT. The J gene is TRBJ2-2, the V gene TRBV5-1; D unresolved. The V gene lost 5 bases and the J gene lost 7 bases, with 6 bases spanning the gap. Germline CDR1 and CDR2: SGHRS and YFSETQ. The CDR3 runs to 11 residues.

In DNA form, the CDR3 reads TGCGCCAGCAGCTTGGGGCCGGGAGGGGACAATGAGCAGTTCTTC. The encoded protein is CASSLGPGGDNEQFF. J is TRBJ2-1 and V is TRBV5-1; 8 bases match TRBD2. The CDR3 totals 15 residues. The trim removed 0 bases at V and 5 bases at J, leaving 4 bases unmatched. Germline-derived CDR1 and CDR2 are SGHRS and YFSETQ.

Only a few counts were recorded for this clonotype. The genes are TRBV18 and TRBJ2-4; D ambiguous. The germline V and J ends were trimmed by 0 bases and 0 bases, with 12 bases remaining between them. Germline lookup yields CDR1 KGHSH and CDR2 LQKENI. The CDR3 consists of 17 residues. CDR3 nucleotides: TGTGCCAGCTCACCACCAAGGGAACTTATAGCCAAAAACATTCAGTACTTC. It translates to CASSPPRELIAKNIQYF.

V and J are TRBV12-3 or TRBV12-4 and TRBJ2-7; the D gene could be TRBD1 or TRBD2 (5 bases each). V lost 8 bases, J lost 3 bases, and 11 bases lay in between. CDR3 length: 12 amino acids. CDR3 in DNA: TGTGCCAGCCGGGACCCCGGCTACGAGCAGTACTTC. Protein: CASRDPGYEQYF.

The J gene is TRBJ2-7, the V gene TRBV5-8; 7 bases fit TRBD1. CDR1 and CDR2 (germline): SGHTS, YDEGEE. The CDR3 contains 15 residues. V lost 1 base and J lost 2; bases outside the gene matches: 6. CDR3 DNA: TGTGCCAGCAGCTTGTGGCCAGGGGGAACCTACGAGCAGTACTTC. Amino acids: CASSLWPGGTYEQYF.

This chain joins TRBV6-5 and TRBJ2-1; D possibly corresponds to TRBD1 (5 bases). Trimming left V 2 bases short and J 7 bases short, with 18 bases between. The length of the CDR3 is 16 residues. The V gene's germline CDR1 is MNHEY and CDR2 SVGAGI. The CDR3 region has the DNA TGTGCCAGCAGTTACCGGGTGCAGGGTCCTTGGAATGAGCAGTTCTTC. Amino acid sequence: CASSYRVQGPWNEQFF.

The sample holds a few counts of this clonotype. V and J are TRBV9 and TRBJ2-3, with D tentatively TRBD1 (6 bases). The V end was cut by 2 bases, the J end by 6 bases, with 16 bases between. From germline, CDR1 is SGDLS and CDR2 YYNGEE. The CDR3 sequence is 15 residues long. The CDR3 is CASSVSGTYIDTQYF. CDR3 nucleotides: TGTGCCAGCAGCGTTTCCGGGACATACATCGATACGCAGTATTTT.

This clonotype was observed a handful of times. This chain links TRBV12-3 or TRBV12-4 with TRBJ2-7, with TRBD2 identical over 8 bases. This CDR3 has 13 amino acids. J lost 4 bases, V lost 6 bases, and 5 bases had no gene match. In DNA, the CDR3 is TGTGCCAGCAGACGAGCGGGAGTTTACGAGCAGTACTTC. It yields the protein CASRRAGVYEQYF.

This clonotype showed up just a few times. The chain combines TRBV5-4 with TRBJ2-1; D remains unclear. The CDR3 loop spans 15 amino acids. With 0 bases removed from V and 8 bases from J, the gap between germline ends came to 15 bases. Germline CDR1 reads SGHNT; CDR2 reads YYREEE (reference sequence). CDR3 sequence reads: CASSLGGSGRDEQFF. The CDR3 DNA sequence: TGTGCCAGCAGCTTGGGGGGTTCAGGTCGGGATGAGCAGTTCTTC.

The CDR3 sequence is CATSRTGHETQYF. CDR3 DNA: TGTGCCACCAGCAGGACAGGTCATGAGACCCAGTACTTC. V is TRBV15 and J is TRBJ2-5; a weak D match, TRBD1 (6 bases). The germline gives CDR1 LNHNV, CDR2 YYDKDF (reference sequence). V was clipped by 3 bases and J by 5 bases, with 10 bases between them. CDR3 size: 13 residues.

This clonotype was recorded a few times. The genes are TRBV29-1 and TRBJ2-1, with unresolved D. This CDR3 is built from 12 residues. The ends were cut back, 6 bases at V and 12 bases at J, with 18 bases in the middle. The V gene's germline CDR1 is SQVTM and CDR2 ANQGSEA. Here the CDR3 reads CSVYGSEAWQFF. Written as DNA, the CDR3 is TGCAGCGTGTACGGCTCCGAAGCGTGGCAGTTCTTC.

This sequence joins TRBV20-1 and TRBJ2-1; 13 bases are shared with TRBD2. This CDR3 is built from 20 residues. The V gene end was trimmed by 0 bases and the J gene end by 5 bases; junction bases not matched to a gene: 16. Germline lookup yields CDR1 DFQATT and CDR2 SNEGSKA (reference sequence). The CDR3 region is CSARDRNTSGRAWGNNEQFF. CDR3 in DNA: TGCAGTGCTAGAGATCGGAATACTAGCGGGAGGGCCTGGGGCAACAATGAGCAGTTCTTC.

The V call is TRBV20-1, the J call TRBJ2-1, with 15 bases that match TRBD2. Germline CDR1 and CDR2: DFQATT and SNEGSKA (reference sequence). The CDR3 extends over 17 amino acids. J gave up 0 bases and V 3 bases, and 3 bases lay outside the gene matches. The CDR3 loop is CSARGTSGRSSYNEQFF. In DNA, the CDR3 is TGCAGTGCTAGGGGGACTAGCGGGAGGAGCTCCTACAATGAGCAGTTCTTC.

The V and J genes are TRBV5-1 and TRBJ1-1; unclear D gene. The CDR3 consists of 14 residues. The V gene's germline CDR1 is SGHRS and CDR2 YFSETQ. V lost 0 bases and J 3 bases, leaving 9 bases between the germline ends. This CDR3 reads CASSLASEYTEAFF. CDR3 coding DNA: TGCGCCAGCAGCTTGGCCTCGGAGTACACTGAAGCTTTCTTT.

This clonotype came up a few times. The V call is TRBV7-8, the J call TRBJ2-7, with unresolved D. This CDR3 has 12 amino acids. CDR1 is SGHVS and CDR2 is FQNEAQ in the germline V gene. V lost 5 bases and J lost 5, with 10 bases in between. CDR3 sequence (DNA): TGTGCCAGCAGCGAGAAGTTCAACGAGCAGTACTTC. Translated: CASSEKFNEQYF. Complete variable domain (other parts from reference TRBV7-8 and TRBJ2-7): GAGVSQSPRYKVAKRGQDVALRCDPISGHVSLFWYQQALGQGPEFLTYFQNEAQLDKSGLPSDRFFAERPEGSVSTLKIQRTQQEDSAVYLCASSEKFNEQYFGPGTRLTVT.

V gene TRBV6-5 combines with J gene TRBJ2-7; D might be TRBD2 (6 bases). The CDR3 is 13 residues long. The V gene's germline CDR1 is MNHEY and CDR2 SVGAGI. Trimming pared 4 bases from V and 2 bases from J, leaving 9 bases between. The CDR3 sequence: CASSWGLTYEQYF. The DNA of the CDR3 is TGTGCCAGCAGTTGGGGACTGACCTACGAGCAGTACTTC.

The chain uses TRBV24-1 and TRBJ2-5; D perhaps matches TRBD1 (6 bases). The CDR3 has 13 residues. Germline V gene data show CDR1 as KGHDR and CDR2 as SFDVKD. V was pared by 9 bases and J by 1 base, with 11 bases between. The CDR3 nucleotides read TGTGCCACCCCCGACAGGTCCCAAGAGACCCAGTACTTC. Translating it yields CATPDRSQETQYF.